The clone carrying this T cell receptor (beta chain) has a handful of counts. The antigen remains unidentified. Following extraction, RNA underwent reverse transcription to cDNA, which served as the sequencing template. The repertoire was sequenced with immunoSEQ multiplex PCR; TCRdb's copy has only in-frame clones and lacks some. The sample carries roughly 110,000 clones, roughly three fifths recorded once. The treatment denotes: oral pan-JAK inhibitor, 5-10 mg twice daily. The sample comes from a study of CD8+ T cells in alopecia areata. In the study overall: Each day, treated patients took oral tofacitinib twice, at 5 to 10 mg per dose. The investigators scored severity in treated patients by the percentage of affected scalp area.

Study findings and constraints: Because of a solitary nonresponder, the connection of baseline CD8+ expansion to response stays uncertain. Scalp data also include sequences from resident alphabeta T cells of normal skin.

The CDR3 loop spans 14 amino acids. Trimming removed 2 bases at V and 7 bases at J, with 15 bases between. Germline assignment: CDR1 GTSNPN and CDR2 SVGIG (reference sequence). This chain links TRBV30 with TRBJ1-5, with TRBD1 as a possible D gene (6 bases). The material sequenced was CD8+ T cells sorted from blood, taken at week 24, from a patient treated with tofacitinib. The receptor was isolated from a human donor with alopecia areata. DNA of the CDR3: TGTGCCTGGAGTTTTCCCGGGGGCGAGCAGCCCCAGCATTTT. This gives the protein CAWSFPGGEQPQHF.